The 13 T cell receptor beta chains listed next were all sequenced from one sample in a study of T cell responses to AZD1222 COVID-19 vaccine. Libraries were prepared by immunoSEQ multiplex PCR; TCRdb keeps only in-frame clonotypes and omits some of them. In the table there are tens of thousands of clones, 80% to 90% of which are singletons. Sequencing was performed on peripheral blood, taken 28 days after the second AZD1222 dose. Source of these receptors: an adult who received the AZD1222 COVID-19 vaccine.

This clone was recorded once. In nucleotides, the CDR3 is TGCGCCAGCAGCTTTTTGGGACAGGGGATCTCTGGGGCCAACGTCCTGACTTTC. Its protein is CASSFLGQGISGANVLTF. The chain has TRBV5-1 and TRBJ2-6, with TRBD1 identical over 10 bases. CDR1 and CDR2 (germline): SGHRS, YFSETQ. The CDR3 has 18 residues. V was clipped by 2 bases and J by 0 bases; unmatched bases: 5.

The rearrangement uses TRBV6-1 and TRBJ2-6, with 10 bases aligning to TRBD1. CDR3 length: 19 amino acids. Germline-derived CDR1 and CDR2 are MNHNS and SASEGT. The V gene end was trimmed by 4 bases and the J gene end by 2 bases; junction bases not matched to a gene: 11. The CDR3 reads CASSVTRDRGNPGANVLTF. In DNA form, the CDR3 reads TGTGCCAGCAGTGTTACCCGGGACAGGGGAAATCCTGGGGCCAACGTCCTGACTTTC.

The V call is TRBV2, the J call TRBJ1-4; maybe TRBD1 (6 bases). Trimming shortened V by 7 bases and J by 5 bases, and 17 bases separated the two germline ends. The length of the CDR3 is 15 residues. Germline values: CDR1 SNHLY, CDR2 FYNNEI. The CDR3 region is CASKGPGTRNEKLFF. Written as DNA, the CDR3 is TGTGCCAGCAAGGGGCCCGGGACACGAAATGAAAAACTGTTTTTT.

This clone has just one count. The V gene is TRBV16, the J gene TRBJ1-1, with 9 positions matching TRBD1. Germline V lookup: CDR1 KGHSY, CDR2 FQNENV. The ends lost 4 bases at V and 6 bases at J; junction bases unmatched: 12. This CDR3 is built from 16 residues. The DNA of the CDR3 is TGTGCCAGCAGCCCTCACCCCGGGACAGGGCGGTCTGAAGCTTTCTTT. Protein product: CASSPHPGTGRSEAFF.

J is TRBJ1-2 and V is TRBV6-5; no clear D gene. This CDR3 is 12 amino acids long. Trimming shortened V by 2 bases and J by 9 bases, and 10 bases separated the two germline ends. Looked up from germline, CDR1 is MNHEY and CDR2 is SVGAGI. CDR3 protein: CASSYDLKSYTF. Written as DNA, the CDR3 is TGTGCCAGCAGTTACGACTTGAAAAGCTACACCTTC.

The chain uses TRBV5-1 and TRBJ1-6, with 7 nucleotides matching TRBD1. CDR3 length: 17 residues. The germline V gene encodes CDR1 SGHRS and CDR2 YFSETQ. V was pared by 5 bases and J by 5 bases, with 13 bases of the junction left unmatched. The CDR3 here is CASSVTGTTVHNSPLHF. Written as DNA, the CDR3 is TGCGCCAGCAGTGTGACAGGGACTACCGTACATAATTCACCCCTCCACTTT. The full variable domain, completed using reference TRBV5-1 and TRBJ1-6, is KAGVTQTPRYLIKTRGQQVTLSCSPISGHRSVSWYQQTPGQGLQFLFEYFSETQRNKGNFPGRFSGRQFSNSRSEMNVSTLELGDSALYLCASSVTGTTVHNSPLHFGNGTRLTVT.

The chain joins TRBV27 to TRBJ1-6; D is possibly TRBD1 (6 bases). Deletions cut 2 bases from V and 0 bases from J, with 14 bases between. Germline V gene sequence: CDR1 MNHEY, CDR2 SMNVEV (reference sequence). The CDR3 is 18 residues long. CDR3 amino acids: CASSLGGGASSYNSPLHF. The CDR3 DNA sequence: TGTGCCAGCAGTTTAGGAGGGGGTGCAAGCTCCTATAATTCACCCCTCCACTTT.

The chain has TRBV4-2 and TRBJ1-2; 7 bases fit TRBD1. V lost 0 bases and J lost 4; bases outside the gene matches: 14. The CDR3 contains 18 residues. In germline, CDR1 is LGHNA, CDR2 YNFKEQ. The CDR3 DNA reads as TGTGCCAGCAGCCAAGATCTTTCGGGACAGCGGGAAGGCTATGGCTACACCTTC. As protein: CASSQDLSGQREGYGYTF.

The J gene is TRBJ2-2, the V gene TRBV10-1; 7 bases are shared with TRBD2. V trimming: 2 bases; J trimming: 4 bases; junction bases outside the gene matches: 1. The CDR3 covers 14 residues. Germline CDR1 is WNHNN and CDR2 is SYGVQD (reference sequence). In nucleotides, the CDR3 is TGCGCCAGCAGTGAGGGGGGGGTCACCGGGGAGCTGTTTTTT. This sequence encodes CASSEGGVTGELFF.

This chain links TRBV7-9 with TRBJ1-1, with unresolved D. V was pared by 1 base and J by 3 bases, with 15 bases between. The CDR3 consists of 16 residues. CDR1 SEHNR and CDR2 FQNEAQ come from the germline V gene (reference sequence). The CDR3 sequence is CASSLVKEGGYTEAFF. Written as DNA, the CDR3 is TGTGCCAGCAGCTTAGTAAAGGAAGGTGGGTACACTGAAGCTTTCTTT.

The rearrangement links TRBV12-3 or TRBV12-4 to TRBJ1-2; D is possibly TRBD1 (5 bases). Trimming took 3 bases from V and 8 from J, leaving 13 bases between them. This CDR3 region has 13 residues. The CDR3, as DNA: TGTGCCAGCAGTTTGAGGGAGGGGATCGGCTACACCTTC. It is translated as CASSLREGIGYTF.

V gene TRBV19 combines with J gene TRBJ2-5, with TRBD1 matching over 9 bases. This CDR3 is built from 13 residues. CDR1 and CDR2 (germline): LNHDA, SQIVND (reference sequence). V shed 5 bases and J 3 bases; nucleotides not matched to a gene: 1. The CDR3 region is CASSRTGEETQYF. The DNA of the CDR3 is TGTGCCAGTAGTCGGACAGGGGAAGAGACCCAGTACTTC.

CDR3 sequence (DNA): TGTGCCAGCAGACCTGGACTAGCTGGATGGAGGGCTTCCTACAATGAGCAGTTCTTC. Its translation: CASRPGLAGWRASYNEQFF. V gene TRBV6-2 or TRBV6-3 combines with J gene TRBJ2-1; 8 nucleotides agree with TRBD2. Germline trimming cut 6 bases from V and 1 base from J; bases unmatched to any gene: 17. The CDR3 spans 19 residues. Germline CDR1 reads MNHEY; CDR2 reads SVGEGT.